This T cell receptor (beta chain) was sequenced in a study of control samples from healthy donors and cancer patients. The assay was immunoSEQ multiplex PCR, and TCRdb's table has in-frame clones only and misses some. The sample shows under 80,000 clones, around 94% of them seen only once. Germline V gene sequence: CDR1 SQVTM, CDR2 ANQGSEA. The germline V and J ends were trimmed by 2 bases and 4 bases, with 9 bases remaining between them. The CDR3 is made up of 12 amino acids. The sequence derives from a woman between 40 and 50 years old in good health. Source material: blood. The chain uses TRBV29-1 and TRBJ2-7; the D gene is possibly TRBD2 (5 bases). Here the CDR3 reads CSVESGAYEQYF. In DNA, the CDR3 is TGCAGCGTTGAAAGCGGAGCTTACGAGCAGTACTTC.